The clone carrying this T cell receptor beta chain has a handful of counts. MiXCR, run by TCRdb on the RACE reads, gives a single entry per CDR3 protein. This sample has 75,000 to 100,000 distinct CDR3 sequences; 9.3% occur once, and the top ten carry 2% to 2.5%. The sample comes from a study of human T cells and chemical hapten exposure. Germline V lookup: CDR1 SQVTM, CDR2 ANQGSEA. V was cut by 0 bases and J by 3 bases, with 8 bases left in between. The CDR3 spans 14 residues. The time point here: patch test 2, 6 weeks after DPC sensitization. Stated treatment: therapeutic diphenylcyclopropenone sensitization with weekly scalp DPC.

The sample here was whole blood, taken in connection with sensitization to the hapten diphenylcyclopropenone (DPC). This sequence was found in a woman between 40 and 50 years old with alopecia areata. Some clones in this sample may be carry-over from other donors' samples. The chain links TRBV29-1 to TRBJ2-2; a possible D gene is TRBD2 (5 bases). The CDR3 coding sequence is TGCAGCGTTGAAGATAGGACTCACACCGGGGAGCTGTTTTTT. It codes for CSVEDRTHTGELFF.